This T cell receptor (beta chain) came from a study of long-term antiretroviral therapy in people with HIV. Whole-study findings and limits: Blood obtained between about 2003 and 2018 may reflect older ART regimens. Records did not include ART adherence, viral resistance or therapy changes. Across all time points, the repertoire was dominated by clones that expanded before ART.

This was the immunoSEQ v3.0 assay at survey level. Only in-frame clones appear in the TCRdb table, and some are missing; sequencing was by immunoSEQ multiplex PCR. The sample shows 25,000 to 30,000 clones, 86% of them seen only once. With respect to this clone: The antigen is unknown.

Germline V lookup: CDR1 KGHSH, CDR2 LQKENI. The CDR3 spans 15 residues. V lost 4 bases and J lost 3, with 15 bases in between. This clonotype originated in a woman in her 30s with HIV. The V call is TRBV18, the J call TRBJ1-1; the D gene is possibly TRBD1 (6 bases). The sample was unsorted PBMCs, taken 0.8 years after starting antiretroviral therapy. The CDR3 is CASSQNKGGDTEAFF. DNA of the CDR3: TGTGCCAGCTCACAAAATAAGGGGGGGGACACTGAAGCTTTCTTT.